The rows below give T cell receptor beta chains drawn from one sample of a study of CD8 T cells in Susac syndrome. TCRdb reanalysed the immunoSEQ multiplex PCR reads using MiXCR and keeps one entry per CDR3 protein. The sample lists a few hundred thousand distinct CDR3 sequences; approximately 92% were seen once. Sequencing was done on a sample of CD4+ T cells from PBMCs. The receptor source for this set is a human donor with multiple sclerosis. Both conserved end residues are part of each CDR3. The D gene is left open where the match is weak. The listing skips clone size in some rows; elsewhere it reads once, few, many or a size class.

clone_size: NA
d_call: TRBD1
v_call: TRBV25-1
cdr3_length: 16
j_call: TRBJ1-5
cdr3_aa: CASSGPGQGAGQPQHF
cdr3_nt: TGTGCCAGCAGTGGTCCGGGACAGGGGGCAGGTCAGCCCCAGCATTTT

clone_size: NA
d_call: NA
v_call: TRBV30
cdr3_length: 14
j_call: TRBJ1-2
cdr3_aa: CAWSRQGGTNGYTF
cdr3_nt: TGTGCCTGGAGTCGGCAGGGAGGAACGAATGGCTACACCTTC

clone_size: NA
d_call: NA
v_call: TRBV9
cdr3_length: 14
j_call: TRBJ1-1
cdr3_aa: CASTQNARGNEAFF
cdr3_nt: TGTGCCAGCACTCAAAACGCGCGGGGGAATGAAGCTTTCTTT

clone_size: NA
d_call: TRBD1
v_call: TRBV28
cdr3_length: 18
j_call: TRBJ2-5
cdr3_aa: CASSLRPTWWDSQETQYF
cdr3_nt: TGTGCCAGCAGTTTACGCCCGACATGGTGGGACAGCCAAGAGACCCAGTACTTC

clone_size: NA
d_call: TRBD2
v_call: TRBV3-1
cdr3_length: 15
j_call: TRBJ2-1
cdr3_aa: CASSQAGGTYSEQFF
cdr3_nt: TGTGCCAGCAGCCAAGCGGGGGGAACCTACAGTGAGCAGTTCTTC

clone_size: NA
d_call: NA
v_call: TRBV18
cdr3_length: 13
j_call: TRBJ2-5
cdr3_aa: CASSNSAKETQYF
cdr3_nt: TGTGCCAGCTCTAATAGCGCAAAAGAGACCCAGTACTTC

clone_size: NA
d_call: TRBD2
v_call: TRBV30
cdr3_length: 15
j_call: TRBJ2-1
cdr3_aa: CAWSDGTSAYNEQFF
cdr3_nt: TGTGCCTGGAGTGATGGGACTAGCGCCTACAATGAGCAGTTCTTC

clone_size: NA
d_call: NA
v_call: TRBV12-3/TRBV12-4
cdr3_length: 12
j_call: TRBJ1-6
cdr3_aa: CASSLLILTLHF
cdr3_nt: TGTGCCAGCAGTTTACTGATTCTAACCCTCCACTTT

clone_size: NA
d_call: NA
v_call: TRBV30
cdr3_length: 13
j_call: TRBJ1-1
cdr3_aa: CAWGGQMNTEAFF
cdr3_nt: TGTGCCTGGGGGGGGCAAATGAACACTGAAGCTTTCTTT

clone_size: NA
d_call: TRBD2
v_call: TRBV9
cdr3_length: 15
j_call: TRBJ2-3
cdr3_aa: CASSPLGGRTDTQYF
cdr3_nt: TGTGCCAGCAGCCCCCTGGGCGGGAGGACAGATACGCAGTATTTT

clone_size: NA
d_call: NA
v_call: TRBV24-1
cdr3_length: 13
j_call: TRBJ2-2
cdr3_aa: CATSRGLAGELFF
cdr3_nt: TGTGCCACCAGTCGAGGGTTGGCCGGGGAGCTGTTTTTT

clone_size: few
d_call: NA
v_call: TRBV12-3/TRBV12-4
cdr3_length: 14
j_call: TRBJ2-5
cdr3_aa: CASSPGRTQETQYF
cdr3_nt: TGTGCCAGCAGCCCCGGGCGGACCCAAGAGACCCAGTACTTC

clone_size: NA
d_call: NA
v_call: TRBV11-2
cdr3_length: 16
j_call: TRBJ2-7
cdr3_aa: CASSLRQETLLGEQYF
cdr3_nt: TGTGCCAGCAGCCTACGACAGGAGACCTTACTTGGCGAGCAGTACTTC

clone_size: NA
d_call: NA
v_call: TRBV20-1
cdr3_length: 14
j_call: TRBJ1-5
cdr3_aa: CSARDLAGTQPQHF
cdr3_nt: TGCAGTGCTAGAGATTTGGCAGGGACCCAGCCCCAGCATTTT

clone_size: NA
d_call: NA
v_call: TRBV7-3
cdr3_length: 15
j_call: TRBJ2-6
cdr3_aa: CASSPSQTGANVLTF
cdr3_nt: TGTGCCAGCAGCCCCTCCCAGACTGGGGCCAACGTCCTGACTTTC

clone_size: NA
d_call: NA
v_call: TRBV5-1
cdr3_length: 17
j_call: TRBJ2-2
cdr3_aa: CASSSAAVSPNTGELFF
cdr3_nt: TGCGCCAGCAGCTCCGCGGCCGTTTCCCCGAACACCGGGGAGCTGTTTTTT

clone_size: NA
d_call: NA
v_call: TRBV19
cdr3_length: 12
j_call: TRBJ1-5
cdr3_aa: CASSIDVQPQHF
cdr3_nt: TGTGCCAGTAGTATAGATGTTCAGCCCCAGCATTTT

clone_size: NA
d_call: NA
v_call: TRBV12-3/TRBV12-4
cdr3_length: 14
j_call: TRBJ2-3
cdr3_aa: CASSLVVYTDTQYF
cdr3_nt: TGTGCCAGCAGTTTAGTGGTATACACAGATACGCAGTATTTT

clone_size: NA
d_call: NA
v_call: TRBV3-1
cdr3_length: 15
j_call: TRBJ2-7
cdr3_aa: CASSPDRDWAYEQYF
cdr3_nt: TGTGCCAGCAGCCCCGACCGGGACTGGGCCTACGAGCAGTACTTC

clone_size: NA
d_call: NA
v_call: TRBV30
cdr3_length: 14
j_call: TRBJ1-5
cdr3_aa: CAWDGGGSNQPQHF
cdr3_nt: TGTGCCTGGGATGGAGGGGGTAGCAATCAGCCCCAGCATTTT

clone_size: NA
d_call: NA
v_call: TRBV5-6
cdr3_length: 14
j_call: TRBJ1-3
cdr3_aa: CASSLGTSGNTIYF
cdr3_nt: TGTGCCAGCAGCTTAGGGACCTCTGGAAACACCATATATTTT

clone_size: NA
d_call: NA
v_call: TRBV20-1
cdr3_length: 13
j_call: TRBJ1-1
cdr3_aa: CSALLDRGTEAFF
cdr3_nt: TGCAGTGCTCTCCTGGACAGAGGCACTGAAGCTTTCTTT

clone_size: NA
d_call: NA
v_call: TRBV20-1
cdr3_length: 15
j_call: TRBJ1-3
cdr3_aa: CSARPLGSGGNTIYF
cdr3_nt: TGCAGTGCTAGACCCCTAGGGTCGGGTGGAAACACCATATATTTT

clone_size: NA
d_call: TRBD1
v_call: TRBV30
cdr3_length: 12
j_call: TRBJ2-3
cdr3_aa: CARTGGPDTQYF
cdr3_nt: TGTGCCCGTACAGGGGGCCCAGATACGCAGTATTTT

clone_size: NA
d_call: NA
v_call: TRBV10-3
cdr3_length: 15
j_call: TRBJ1-4
cdr3_aa: CAISESDSHNEKLFF
cdr3_nt: TGTGCCATCAGTGAGTCGGACAGTCATAATGAAAAACTGTTTTTT

clone_size: NA
d_call: NA
v_call: TRBV6-6
cdr3_length: 15
j_call: TRBJ2-3
cdr3_aa: CASSNIAESTDTQYF
cdr3_nt: TGTGCCAGCAGCAATATAGCGGAAAGCACAGATACGCAGTATTTT

clone_size: NA
d_call: NA
v_call: TRBV11-2
cdr3_length: 16
j_call: TRBJ2-7
cdr3_aa: CASSPVVGQGPRRQYF
cdr3_nt: TGTGCCAGCAGCCCCGTAGTGGGGCAAGGCCCTCGTCGGCAGTACTTC

clone_size: NA
d_call: TRBD2
v_call: TRBV27
cdr3_length: 16
j_call: TRBJ2-2
cdr3_aa: CASSENRGGPTGELFF
cdr3_nt: TGTGCCAGCAGCGAAAACCGGGGGGGCCCCACCGGGGAGCTGTTTTTT

clone_size: once
d_call: NA
v_call: TRBV7-9
cdr3_length: 15
j_call: TRBJ1-2
cdr3_aa: CASSLGFGANYGYTF
cdr3_nt: TGTGCCAGCAGCTTGGGGTTTGGAGCTAACTATGGCTACACCTTC

clone_size: NA
d_call: TRBD1
v_call: TRBV5-8
cdr3_length: 15
j_call: TRBJ2-2
cdr3_aa: CASTSGTVNTGELFF
cdr3_nt: TGTGCCAGTACTTCCGGGACAGTGAACACCGGGGAGCTGTTTTTT

clone_size: NA
d_call: NA
v_call: TRBV7-9
cdr3_length: 16
j_call: TRBJ2-5
cdr3_aa: CASSRAGLARKETQYF
cdr3_nt: TGTGCCAGCAGCCGGGCGGGGCTAGCGCGAAAAGAGACCCAGTACTTC

clone_size: once
d_call: NA
v_call: TRBV21-1
cdr3_length: 16
j_call: TRBJ2-7
cdr3_aa: CASSKSAGTGYGEQYF
cdr3_nt: TGTGCCAGCAGCAAATCTGCTGGGACAGGCTATGGGGAGCAGTACTTC

clone_size: NA
d_call: TRBD2
v_call: TRBV29-1
cdr3_length: 14
j_call: TRBJ2-1
cdr3_aa: CSVGAGGSYNEQFF
cdr3_nt: TGCAGCGTTGGAGCGGGGGGCTCCTACAATGAGCAGTTCTTC

clone_size: NA
d_call: NA
v_call: TRBV27
cdr3_length: 14
j_call: TRBJ2-1
cdr3_aa: CASSSPGTQNEQFF
cdr3_nt: TGTGCCAGCAGTTCACCCGGGACACAGAATGAGCAGTTCTTC

clone_size: NA
d_call: TRBD1
v_call: TRBV9
cdr3_length: 15
j_call: TRBJ1-1
cdr3_aa: CASSVASTGGTEAFF
cdr3_nt: TGTGCCAGCAGCGTAGCTTCAACAGGGGGCACTGAAGCTTTCTTT

clone_size: NA
d_call: TRBD1
v_call: TRBV6-2/TRBV6-3
cdr3_length: 14
j_call: TRBJ1-2
cdr3_aa: CASRRQGGRGGYTF
cdr3_nt: TGTGCCAGCAGGAGACAGGGGGGACGAGGAGGCTACACCTTC

clone_size: NA
d_call: TRBD1
v_call: TRBV4-1
cdr3_length: 17
j_call: TRBJ1-1
cdr3_aa: CASSQRGIGGRNTEAFF
cdr3_nt: TGCGCCAGCAGCCAAAGGGGAATAGGGGGCCGGAACACTGAAGCTTTCTTT

clone_size: NA
d_call: TRBD1
v_call: TRBV9
cdr3_length: 16
j_call: TRBJ2-3
cdr3_aa: CASSPTTGFSTDTQYF
cdr3_nt: TGTGCCAGCAGCCCCACGACAGGGTTCAGCACAGATACGCAGTATTTT

clone_size: NA
d_call: NA
v_call: TRBV3-1
cdr3_length: 13
j_call: TRBJ2-1
cdr3_aa: CASSQETTGLQFF
cdr3_nt: TGTGCCAGCAGCCAAGAGACTACGGGCCTCCAGTTCTTC

clone_size: NA
d_call: NA
v_call: TRBV19
cdr3_length: 16
j_call: TRBJ1-1
cdr3_aa: CASKLIRGPAVTEAFF
cdr3_nt: TGTGCCAGTAAATTAATACGGGGGCCAGCGGTCACTGAAGCTTTCTTT

clone_size: NA
d_call: NA
v_call: TRBV3-1
cdr3_length: 14
j_call: TRBJ2-1
cdr3_aa: CASSPSPAYNEQFF
cdr3_nt: TGTGCCAGCAGCCCCTCACCCGCCTACAATGAGCAGTTCTTC

clone_size: NA
d_call: NA
v_call: TRBV7-9
cdr3_length: 16
j_call: TRBJ2-2
cdr3_aa: CASPGPGARYTGELFF
cdr3_nt: TGTGCCAGCCCAGGTCCGGGGGCGCGTTACACCGGGGAGCTGTTTTTT

clone_size: NA
d_call: TRBD2
v_call: TRBV30
cdr3_length: 15
j_call: TRBJ2-5
cdr3_aa: CAWSSSGRAVETQYF
cdr3_nt: TGTGCCTGGAGTAGTAGCGGGAGGGCCGTAGAGACCCAGTACTTC

clone_size: NA
d_call: NA
v_call: TRBV27
cdr3_length: 14
j_call: TRBJ2-2
cdr3_aa: CASTEGGATGELFF
cdr3_nt: TGTGCCAGCACGGAAGGCGGAGCCACCGGGGAGCTGTTTTTT

clone_size: NA
d_call: NA
v_call: TRBV3-1
cdr3_length: 13
j_call: TRBJ1-5
cdr3_aa: CASSQHSNQPQHF
cdr3_nt: TGTGCCAGCAGCCAACATAGCAATCAGCCCCAGCATTTT

clone_size: NA
d_call: TRBD1
v_call: TRBV29-1
cdr3_length: 13
j_call: TRBJ1-4
cdr3_aa: CSVSRQGIEKLFF
cdr3_nt: TGCAGCGTCTCTCGACAGGGGATTGAAAAACTGTTTTTT

clone_size: NA
d_call: NA
v_call: TRBV19
cdr3_length: 14
j_call: TRBJ1-1
cdr3_aa: CASSYGGSTGEAFF
cdr3_nt: TGTGCCAGTAGTTACGGCGGATCAACAGGTGAAGCTTTCTTT